Each of the 13 T cell receptor beta chains below was sequenced from the same sample in a study of cytomegalovirus exposure and HLA in healthy donors. Vbeta (60) and Jbeta (13) primers were used in the PCR. The assay was immunoSEQ multiplex PCR, and TCRdb's table has in-frame clones only and misses some. The data hold about 160,000 clones, with 83% observed a single time. The sample comprised PBMCs. The origin of the receptors is a man aged 45-65 years in good health and CMV-seropositive.

This clone came up once. CDR3 residues: CATSTPRLDTIYF. The CDR3 DNA reads as TGTGCCACCAGCACCCCCCGGTTAGACACCATATATTTT. The chain joins TRBV15 to TRBJ1-3; D is ambiguous. CDR1 and CDR2 (germline): LNHNV, YYDKDF (reference sequence). There are 13 residues in the CDR3. V lost 4 bases and J 8 bases, leaving 12 bases between the germline ends.

The gene calls are TRBV19 and TRBJ1-6; no clear D. Germline-derived CDR1 and CDR2 are LNHDA and SQIVND (reference sequence). CDR3 length: 16 residues. V lost 4 bases and J 10 bases, leaving 20 bases between the germline ends. The CDR3 DNA reads TGTGCCAGTAGTAGCCTCCGACCGGCAGGCGGGTCACCCCTCCACTTT. Translating it yields CASSSLRPAGGSPLHF.

The rearrangement uses TRBV18 and TRBJ1-6; 7 positions match TRBD1. CDR3 length: 13 amino acids. Germline assignment: CDR1 KGHSH and CDR2 LQKENI. With 3 bases clipped from V and 9 bases from J, the junction kept 2 bases outside the gene matches. The DNA of the CDR3 is TGTGCCAGCTCACCCCAGGGGGGTTCACCCCTCCACTTT. This gives the protein CASSPQGGSPLHF.

This chain connects TRBV29-1 to TRBJ2-1; 10 bases align to TRBD1. The germline V gene has CDR1 SQVTM and CDR2 ANQGSEA. CDR3 size: 13 residues. J lost 9 bases, V lost 8 bases, and 10 bases had no gene match. The CDR3 spells CSFRDRGRGEQFF. For the CDR3, the DNA is TGCAGCTTCCGGGACAGGGGAAGAGGTGAGCAGTTCTTC.

V gene TRBV6-5 combines with J gene TRBJ2-5, with D possibly matching TRBD2 (7 bases). The last part of the DNA fits TRBJ2-7 better; the J call may be wrong. This CDR3 comprises 16 residues. Germline lookup yields CDR1 MNHEY and CDR2 SVGAGI. As DNA, the CDR3 is TGTGCCAGCAGTTACTCGGGGGGGGCAACCTCCTACGAGCAGTACTTC. This codes for CASSYSGGATSYEQYF.

The chain links TRBV9 to TRBJ2-1; 8 positions agree with TRBD2. Germline V lookup: CDR1 SGDLS, CDR2 YYNGEE. With 0 bases clipped from V and 4 bases from J, the junction kept 3 bases outside the gene matches. CDR3 length: 15 amino acids. CDR3 residues: CASSVDGGGYNEQFF. The CDR3 DNA sequence: TGTGCCAGCAGCGTAGACGGGGGGGGGTACAATGAGCAGTTCTTC.

The CDR3: CASFVVGGKVGGYTF. The CDR3 nucleotides read TGTGCCAGCTTTGTAGTCGGGGGGAAGGTTGGTGGCTACACCTTC. The chain carries TRBV28 and TRBJ1-2; TRBD1 is a possible D gene (5 bases). Germline CDR1 reads MDHEN; CDR2 reads SYDVKM. V dropped 8 bases and J dropped 7 bases, with 23 bases sitting between them. CDR3 size: 15 residues.

The chain is built from TRBV19 and TRBJ2-4, with a weak D call TRBD1 (5 bases). The CDR3 totals 20 residues. The germline gives CDR1 LNHDA, CDR2 SQIVND (reference sequence). Trimming removed 0 bases at V and 0 bases at J, with 21 bases between. The CDR3: CASSIEGKTQGALAKNIQYF. In DNA, the CDR3 is TGTGCCAGTAGTATAGAGGGGAAAACTCAAGGGGCGTTAGCCAAAAACATTCAGTACTTC.

A few counts support this clone. The V and J genes are TRBV5-4 and TRBJ2-2; 7 bases line up with TRBD2. The CDR3 is made up of 15 amino acids. The junction had 9 bases not matched to a gene; V was cut back by 4 bases and J by 6 bases. CDR1 is SGHNT, CDR2 YYREEE, per germline (reference sequence). The CDR3 DNA follows: TGTGCCAGCAGCGGCTCAACTGGGGGGGCCGGGGAGCTGTTTTTT. Encoded protein: CASSGSTGGAGELFF. Supplemented by reference TRBV5-4 and TRBJ2-2, the full variable domain reads ETGVTQSPTHLIKTRGQQVTLRCSSQSGHNTVSWYQQALGQGPQFIFQYYREEENGRGNFPPRFSGLQFPNYSSELNVNALELDDSALYLCASSGSTGGAGELFFGEGSRLTVL.

V and J are TRBV5-1 and TRBJ1-3; no definite D call. The CDR3 has 15 amino acids. Between the trimmed V and J ends, which lost 0 bases and 0 bases, there was a span of 7 bases. Germline CDR1 and CDR2: SGHRS and YFSETQ. In DNA, the CDR3 is TGCGCCAGCAGCTTGGTTACAGACTCTGGAAACACCATATATTTT. This codes for CASSLVTDSGNTIYF.

The chain carries TRBV6-5 and TRBJ2-7; TRBD2 matches 13 bases. J was trimmed by 3 bases and V by 4 bases; bases with no gene match: 3. This CDR3 is 15 amino acids long. Per the germline V gene, CDR1 is MNHEY and CDR2 is SVGAGI. The CDR3 sequence: CASSSGLAGVYEQYF. In nucleotides, the CDR3 is TGTGCCAGCAGTTCCGGACTAGCGGGGGTCTACGAGCAGTACTTC.

The rearrangement joins TRBV9 to TRBJ2-7; 10 bases match TRBD1. The CDR3 contains 14 residues. In germline, CDR1 is SGDLS, CDR2 YYNGEE. Unmatched junction bases numbered 3, after V lost 5 bases and J lost 1 base. CDR3 protein: CASRPGQGSYEQYF. CDR3 DNA: TGTGCCAGCAGGCCGGGACAGGGGTCCTACGAGCAGTACTTC.

On this clone: At one end the junction does not follow the germline gene, possibly because of a read error. V gene TRBV9 combines with J gene TRBJ2-7; the D gene is possibly TRBD1 (5 bases). This CDR3 is 11 amino acids long. Per germline, CDR1 SGDLS and CDR2 YYNGEE. CDR3 sequence: CASSVDGHLHF. The CDR3, as DNA: TGTGCCAGCAGCGTAGACGGACACCTGCACTTC.